The rows below give T cell receptor beta chains drawn from one sample of a study of blood T cell repertoires in COVID-19. TCRdb's table, derived via immunoSEQ multiplex PCR, lists solely in-frame clones and lacks some. The sample holds approximately 250,000 clones, around 80% seen once. The sequenced material came from peripheral blood. Receptors originate from a woman aged 35 to 49 who had recovered from COVID-19. The CDR3 runs from the conserved cysteine through the conserved F or W. Each record gives: D gene, V gene, clone size, J gene, CDR3 protein, CDR3 DNA. A D gene is named only where the DNA matches it firmly. Size tells how often a clone was seen (once, few, many) or the class of an expanded clone, and some rows leave it out.

d_call: .
v_call: TRBV7-9
clone_size: few
j_call: TRBJ2-2
cdr3_aa: CASSFVAGELFF
cdr3_nt: TGTGCCAGCAGCTTCGTAGCGGGGGAGCTGTTTTTT

d_call: TRBD2
v_call: TRBV7-2
clone_size: .
j_call: TRBJ2-3
cdr3_aa: CASSPGTSGARTDTQYF
cdr3_nt: TGTGCCAGCAGCCCGGGGACTAGCGGGGCCCGCACAGATACGCAGTATTTT

d_call: TRBD2
v_call: TRBV2
clone_size: .
j_call: TRBJ2-3
cdr3_aa: CASSLLAGGPDTQYF
cdr3_nt: TGTGCCAGCAGCTTACTAGCGGGGGGGCCAGATACGCAGTATTTT

d_call: .
v_call: TRBV4-2
clone_size: once
j_call: TRBJ1-2
cdr3_aa: CASSQSLGGFYGYTF
cdr3_nt: TGTGCCAGCAGCCAGTCTCTGGGGGGATTCTATGGCTACACCTTC

d_call: .
v_call: TRBV7-6
clone_size: .
j_call: TRBJ1-6
cdr3_aa: CASSLTDYNSPLHF
cdr3_nt: TGTGCCAGCAGCTTGACAGATTATAATTCACCCCTCCACTTT

d_call: TRBD1
v_call: TRBV5-4
clone_size: .
j_call: TRBJ1-1
cdr3_aa: CASRAGTGMNTEAFF
cdr3_nt: TGTGCCAGCAGGGCAGGGACAGGGATGAACACTGAAGCTTTCTTT

d_call: .
v_call: TRBV4-1
clone_size: .
j_call: TRBJ2-5
cdr3_aa: CASSQGGRLGLQETQYF
cdr3_nt: TGCGCCAGCAGCCAAGGGGGGCGATTAGGGCTCCAAGAGACCCAGTACTTC

d_call: .
v_call: TRBV6-5
clone_size: few
j_call: TRBJ1-1
cdr3_aa: CASSSRTDTEAFF
cdr3_nt: TGTGCCAGCAGTTCCCGGACTGACACTGAAGCTTTCTTT

d_call: .
v_call: TRBV6-5
clone_size: .
j_call: TRBJ2-5
cdr3_aa: CASSLTGLETQYF
cdr3_nt: TGTGCCAGCAGTCTAACAGGGTTGGAGACCCAGTACTTC

d_call: TRBD1
v_call: TRBV7-3
clone_size: .
j_call: TRBJ2-1
cdr3_aa: CASSAQQGSKQQFF
cdr3_nt: TGTGCCAGCAGCGCACAACAGGGGTCTAAGCAACAGTTCTTC

d_call: .
v_call: TRBV2
clone_size: few
j_call: TRBJ1-1
cdr3_aa: CASSDSGSNTEAFF
cdr3_nt: TGTGCCAGCAGTGATTCGGGGAGTAACACTGAAGCTTTCTTT